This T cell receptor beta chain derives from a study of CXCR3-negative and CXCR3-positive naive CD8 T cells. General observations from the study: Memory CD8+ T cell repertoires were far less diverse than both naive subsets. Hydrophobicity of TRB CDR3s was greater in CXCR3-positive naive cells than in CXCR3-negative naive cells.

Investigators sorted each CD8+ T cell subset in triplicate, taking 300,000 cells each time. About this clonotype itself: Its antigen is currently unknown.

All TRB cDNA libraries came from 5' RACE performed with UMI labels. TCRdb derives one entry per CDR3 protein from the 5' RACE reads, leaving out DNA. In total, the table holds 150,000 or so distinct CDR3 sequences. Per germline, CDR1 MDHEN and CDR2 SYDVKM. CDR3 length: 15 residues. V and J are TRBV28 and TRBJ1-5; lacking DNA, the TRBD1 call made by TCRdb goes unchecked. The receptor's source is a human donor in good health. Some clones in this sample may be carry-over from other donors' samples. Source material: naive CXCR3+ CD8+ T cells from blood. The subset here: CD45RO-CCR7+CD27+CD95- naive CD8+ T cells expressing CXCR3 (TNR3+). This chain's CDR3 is CASSFSQAARQPQHF.